Below, 22 T cell receptor beta chains from the same sample are listed, as sequenced in a study of OX40 agonist ivuxolimab in advanced cancers. Profiled with immunoSEQ multiplex PCR; TCRdb holds only in-frame clones, not every one. The sample carries under 100,000 clones, 75% to 90% recorded once. Source: CD4+ or CD8+ T cells sorted from blood, taken in a trial of the OX40 agonist ivuxolimab. These receptors were collected from an adult with an advanced solid tumor such as melanoma, head and neck, liver or kidney cancer.

This clone showed up just a few times. V and J are TRBV6-5 and TRBJ1-1, with TRBD1 matching over 7 bases. CDR3 length equals 13 residues. Trimming removed 6 bases from V and 7 bases from J; junction bases left unmatched: 8. CDR1 is MNHEY, CDR2 SVGAGI, per germline. The CDR3 nucleotides are TGTGCCAGCAGATCCAGGGGGGAGGTTGAAGCTTTCTTT. Its translation is CASRSRGEVEAFF.

V is TRBV9 and J is TRBJ2-3; 8 positions agree with TRBD2. The V segment lost 0 bases and the J segment 0 bases; nucleotides outside the gene matches: 3. The germline CDR1 and CDR2 sequences are SGDLS and YYNGEE. The CDR3 consists of 16 residues. CDR3 amino acids: CASSVARGVSTDTQYF. CDR3 nucleotides: TGTGCCAGCAGCGTAGCGCGGGGGGTAAGCACAGATACGCAGTATTTT.

The chain links TRBV6-1 to TRBJ2-3; D perhaps matches TRBD2 (7 bases). Germline CDR1 and CDR2: MNHNS and SASEGT. CDR3 length: 15 amino acids. V lost 4 bases and J 6 bases, leaving 17 bases between the germline ends. CDR3 sequence: CASSARGGVSDTQYF. The CDR3 nucleotides are TGTGCCAGCAGTGCCAGAGGGGGGGTTTCGGATACGCAGTATTTT.

Regarding this clone: The sample contains more than one DNA sequence encoding this CDR3. The chain joins TRBV5-1 to TRBJ2-3; TRBD2 matches 11 bases. Germline V gene data show CDR1 as SGHRS and CDR2 as YFSETQ. The J segment lost 2 bases and the V segment lost 0 bases, leaving 2 bases of the junction unmatched. The CDR3 extends over 16 amino acids. The CDR3 sequence: CASSLGLAGPTDTQYF. CDR3 bases: TGCGCCAGCAGCTTGGGACTAGCGGGGCCCACAGATACGCAGTATTTT. The full variable domain, completed using reference TRBV5-1 and TRBJ2-3, is KAGVTQTPRYLIKTRGQQVTLSCSPISGHRSVSWYQQTPGQGLQFLFEYFSETQRNKGNFPGRFSGRQFSNSRSEMNVSTLELGDSALYLCASSLGLAGPTDTQYFGPGTRLTVL.

The rearrangement joins TRBV6-5 to TRBJ2-5; 9 bases agree with TRBD2. Germline V gene data show CDR1 as MNHEY and CDR2 as SVGAGI. The CDR3 loop spans 15 amino acids. J lost 4 bases, V lost 2 bases, and 5 bases had no gene match. DNA for the CDR3: TGTGCCAGCAGTTACAATTCAGCGGGGGGAGAGACCCAGTACTTC. Protein: CASSYNSAGGETQYF.

The genes are TRBV29-1 and TRBJ2-1, with D unresolved. The germline V and J ends were trimmed by 4 bases and 4 bases, with 5 bases remaining between them. Germline V gene data show CDR1 as SQVTM and CDR2 as ANQGSEA. This CDR3 has 11 residues. In nucleotides, the CDR3 is TGCAGCGTTGGAGGATACAATGAGCAGTTCTTC. Protein: CSVGGYNEQFF.

This clone was recorded a few times. The CDR3 reads CASSEFEGLNTEAFF. In DNA form, the CDR3 reads TGTGCCAGCAGTGAATTTGAGGGTTTAAACACTGAAGCTTTCTTT. The V gene is TRBV6-1, the J gene TRBJ1-1, with D unclear. Trimming took 2 bases from V and 2 from J, leaving 12 bases between them. This CDR3 has 15 residues. Germline CDR1 is MNHNS and CDR2 is SASEGT.

The chain is built from TRBV11-2 and TRBJ1-1; D is ambiguous. The CDR3 totals 14 residues. Per the germline V gene, CDR1 is SGHAT and CDR2 is FQNNGV. Trimming stripped 5 bases from V and 1 base from J, with 11 bases between. The CDR3 region is CASSLGAGNTEAFF. The CDR3 DNA follows: TGTGCCAGCAGCCTAGGAGCAGGGAACACTGAAGCTTTCTTT.

V is TRBV5-6 and J is TRBJ1-6, with D tentatively TRBD1 (5 bases). The CDR3 spans 19 residues. The germline V and J ends were trimmed by 0 bases and 0 bases, with 16 bases remaining between them. CDR1 SGHDT and CDR2 YYEEEE come from the germline V gene. DNA of the CDR3: TGTGCCAGCAGCTTGGCGTGGTGGGGCGGGAGCTCCTATAATTCACCCCTCCACTTT. Its translation: CASSLAWWGGSSYNSPLHF.

This clone is a singleton in its sample. The chain joins TRBV4-2 to TRBJ1-6; the D is unclear. Deletions cut 0 bases from V and 8 bases from J, with 8 bases between. This CDR3 is built from 14 residues. Germline V gives CDR1 LGHNA, CDR2 YNFKEQ. The CDR3 DNA sequence: TGTGCCAGCAGCCAAGAGTCCGGGGATTCACCCCTCCACTTT. Amino acid sequence: CASSQESGDSPLHF.

The genes are TRBV6-6 and TRBJ2-7; D might be TRBD2 (6 bases). V lost 8 bases and J 0 bases, leaving 11 bases between the germline ends. The germline V gene encodes CDR1 MNHNY and CDR2 SVGAGI (reference sequence). The CDR3 sequence is 13 residues long. The CDR3 protein is CASAGLNSYEQYF. The CDR3 DNA is TGTGCCAGCGCGGGACTGAACTCCTACGAGCAGTACTTC.

This rearrangement joins TRBV4-3 to TRBJ1-2; D gene ambiguous. Germline loops: CDR1 LGHNA, CDR2 YSLEER. The CDR3 length is 16 residues. V lost 6 bases, J lost 2 bases, and 19 bases lay in between. CDR3 amino acids: CASSPHVGRGNYGYTF. Written as DNA, the CDR3 is TGCGCCAGCAGTCCTCACGTGGGCCGAGGGAACTATGGCTACACCTTC.

This clone appeared a single time. The chain employs TRBV18 and TRBJ2-7, with 9 bases aligning to TRBD1. This CDR3 has 15 residues. Germline trimming cut 2 bases from V and 6 bases from J; bases unmatched to any gene: 8. Germline CDR1 reads KGHSH; CDR2 reads LQKENI. In DNA, the CDR3 is TGTGCCAGCTCACCAAACCGGGACAGGGTCGTCGAGCAGTACTTC. Encoded protein: CASSPNRDRVVEQYF. The variable domain in full, completed from reference TRBV18 and TRBJ2-7, reads NAGVMQNPRHLVRRRGQEARLRCSPMKGHSHVYWYRQLPEEGLKFMVYLQKENIIDESGMPKERFSAEFPKEGPSILRIQQVVRGDSAAYFCASSPNRDRVVEQYFGPGTRLTVT.

This clone has a handful of counts. This sequence joins TRBV5-6 and TRBJ2-3; 8 bases match TRBD2. V dropped 2 bases and J dropped 2; count of bases not matched to a gene: 1. CDR3 length: 14 residues. The V gene's germline CDR1 is SGHDT and CDR2 YYEEEE. The CDR3 region has the DNA TGTGCCAGCAGCTTTAGCGGGGTCACAGATACGCAGTATTTT. Translation: CASSFSGVTDTQYF.

V is TRBV7-6 and J is TRBJ1-3; 9 bases are shared with TRBD1. Germline CDR1 and CDR2: SGHVS and FNYEAQ. The CDR3 spans 16 residues. After removal of 8 bases from V and 0 bases from J, the junction contained 8 bases not matched to a gene. In nucleotides, the CDR3 is TGTGCCAGCGCTCTCGGACAGGGGAGCTCTGGAAACACCATATATTTT. This translates into CASALGQGSSGNTIYF. The full variable domain, with the rest looked up from reference TRBV7-6 and TRBJ1-3, is GAGVSQSPRYKVTKRGQDVALRCDPISGHVSLYWYRQALGQGPEFLTYFNYEAQQDKSGLPNDRFSAERPEGSISTLTIQRTEQRDSAMYRCASALGQGSSGNTIYFGEGSWLTVV.

V is TRBV5-1 and J is TRBJ2-1, with a possible D match to TRBD2 (6 bases). Per the germline V gene, CDR1 is SGHRS and CDR2 is YFSETQ. Trimming took 0 bases from V and 3 from J, leaving 13 bases between them. There are 16 residues in the CDR3. As DNA, the CDR3 is TGCGCCAGCAGCTTGGGTACGGGGGTGGTCTACAATGAGCAGTTCTTC. As protein: CASSLGTGVVYNEQFF.

The chain links TRBV21-1 to TRBJ1-2. TRBV21-1 is a listed pseudogene. The CDR3 totals 13 residues. CDR3 DNA sequence: TGTGCCAGCAGCTTACAGCGTCCCTATGGCTACACCTTC. It translates to CASSLQRPYGYTF.

The rearrangement uses TRBV9 and TRBJ2-2; TRBD1 agrees at 7 bases. J was trimmed by 5 bases and V by 3 bases; bases with no gene match: 1. The CDR3 totals 13 residues. The germline V gene has CDR1 SGDLS and CDR2 YYNGEE. CDR3 DNA sequence: TGTGCCAGCAGCGCGACAGGGACCGGGGAGCTGTTTTTT. Protein sequence: CASSATGTGELFF.

This clone has at least ten counts. V is TRBV7-2 and J is TRBJ1-2, with 8 positions matching TRBD1. Germline values: CDR1 SGHTA, CDR2 FQGNSA. The CDR3 extends over 14 amino acids. Trimming removed 3 bases from V and 2 bases from J; junction bases left unmatched: 2. The CDR3 nucleotides are TGTGCCAGCAGCTTTTACAGGGGGAACTATGGCTACACCTTC. As protein: CASSFYRGNYGYTF. Looking up the rest from reference TRBV7-2 and TRBJ1-2 gives the full variable domain: GAGVSQSPSNKVTEKGKDVELRCDPISGHTALYWYRQSLGQGLEFLIYFQGNSAPDKSGLPSDRFSAERTGGSVSTLTIQRTQQEDSAVYLCASSFYRGNYGYTFGSGTRLTVV.

The J gene is TRBJ2-5, the V gene TRBV11-2; tentative D call: TRBD2 (5 bases). Germline-derived CDR1 and CDR2 are SGHAT and FQNNGV. The CDR3 is made up of 13 amino acids. Trimming pared 0 bases from V and 7 bases from J, leaving 9 bases between. The CDR3 spells CASSLDEGRTQYF. The CDR3 coding sequence is TGTGCCAGCAGCTTAGATGAGGGCCGGACCCAGTACTTC.

This clone was counted between two and nine times. The J gene is TRBJ1-4, the V gene TRBV2, with no clear D. The V and J ends lost 2 bases and 4 bases respectively, with 8 bases between them. Germline values: CDR1 SNHLY, CDR2 FYNNEI. The length of the CDR3 is 14 residues. The CDR3 bases are TGTGCCAGCAGTGAACGGGTCTTTAATGAAAAACTGTTTTTT. Protein sequence: CASSERVFNEKLFF.

The chain carries TRBV4-2 and TRBJ2-7; 9 bases agree with TRBD1. J was trimmed by 9 bases and V by 1 base; bases with no gene match: 7. The CDR3 is 14 amino acids. Germline loops: CDR1 LGHNA, CDR2 YNFKEQ. CDR3 coding DNA: TGTGCCAGCAGCCAAGGGACAGGGGTAACGCGGCAGTACTTC. Translation gives CASSQGTGVTRQYF.